Below, 13 T cell receptor beta chains from the same sample are listed, as sequenced in a study of cytomegalovirus exposure and HLA in healthy donors. The protocol was immunoSEQ multiplex PCR, while the TCRdb copy is restricted to in-frame clones and leaves out a portion. The sample carries 180,000 or so clones, roughly 89% recorded once. Sequencing was carried out using PBMCs. The receptors shown here come from a woman in her 30s in good health and CMV-seronegative.

The chain has TRBV6-1 and TRBJ2-2; TRBD1 might be the D (5 bases). Germline CDR1 MNHNS, CDR2 SASEGT. Trimming left V 7 bases short and J 1 base short, with 13 bases between. CDR3 length: 15 amino acids. CDR3 DNA: TGTGCCAGCACGAATCAACAGGAGAACACCGGGGAGCTGTTTTTT. Amino acid sequence: CASTNQQENTGELFF.

CDR3 amino acids: CASSSQDNEQFF. For the CDR3, the DNA is TGTGCCAGCAGCTCCCAGGACAATGAGCAGTTCTTC. The rearrangement uses TRBV7-9 and TRBJ2-1, with D unclear. V lost 4 bases to trimming and J lost 5 bases, with 6 bases between them. CDR1 SEHNR and CDR2 FQNEAQ come from the germline V gene (reference sequence). The CDR3 covers 12 residues.

This rearrangement joins TRBV2 to TRBJ2-3; 11 bases are shared with TRBD1. Germline V gene sequence: CDR1 SNHLY, CDR2 FYNNEI. J lost 1 base, V lost 4 bases, and 22 bases had no gene match. The CDR3 contains 22 residues. CDR3 sequence (DNA): TGTGCCAGCAGTGTGGCTTTGAGTTCGGACAGGGGGCACAGTGAGGGCACAGATACGCAGTATTTT. This translates into CASSVALSSDRGHSEGTDTQYF.

This chain links TRBV29-1 with TRBJ2-5, with D possibly matching TRBD2 (5 bases). V was cut by 7 bases and J by 4 bases, with 16 bases left in between. Germline V lookup: CDR1 SQVTM, CDR2 ANQGSEA. The CDR3 consists of 13 residues. The CDR3 here is CSGKSGGTETQYF. The CDR3 bases are TGCAGCGGTAAATCCGGAGGAACAGAGACCCAGTACTTC.

Only one count was recorded for this clone. The chain uses TRBV12-2 and TRBJ1-1; the listed D gene, TRBD1, was not tested against the DNA. TRBV12-2 is a documented pseudogene. This CDR3 contains 16 residues. This chain's CDR3 is CASRLGSGTANTEAFF. The CDR3, as DNA: TGTGCAAGTCGCTTAGGGTCCGGGACAGCGAACACTGAAGCTTTCTTT.

The rearrangement uses TRBV7-6 and TRBJ2-5; the D gene is possibly TRBD2 (7 bases). Trimming removed 3 bases at V and 6 bases at J, with 29 bases between. This CDR3 is 19 amino acids long. Germline V gene data show CDR1 as SGHVS and CDR2 as FNYEAQ. CDR3 bases: TGTGCCAGCAGCTTTTTAGGGGGAAGGAGGGGGGGCGTCGAAAAGACCCAGTACTTC. Residues: CASSFLGGRRGGVEKTQYF. The full variable domain, its missing parts supplied by reference TRBV7-6 and TRBJ2-5, is GAGVSQSPRYKVTKRGQDVALRCDPISGHVSLYWYRQALGQGPEFLTYFNYEAQQDKSGLPNDRFSAERPEGSISTLTIQRTEQRDSAMYRCASSFLGGRRGGVEKTQYFGPGTRLLVL.

This sequence joins TRBV4-3 and TRBJ1-2, with 10 bases that match TRBD1. CDR1 and CDR2 from the germline V gene are LGHNA and YSLEER. V gave up 4 bases and J gave up 5 bases; unmatched junction bases: 4. The CDR3 extends over 14 amino acids. CDR3 coding DNA: TGCGCCAGCAGCCCGGGGACAGGGGCTTATGGCTACACCTTC. This encodes CASSPGTGAYGYTF.

V usage is TRBV9 and J usage is TRBJ2-3; D may be TRBD2 (6 bases). V was trimmed by 7 bases and J by 6 bases, leaving 15 bases between them. This CDR3 has 13 residues. Germline-derived CDR1 and CDR2 are SGDLS and YYNGEE. The CDR3 DNA sequence: TGTGCCAGCCGGGACTCCGTTTCGGATACGCAGTATTTT. As protein: CASRDSVSDTQYF.

The chain combines TRBV14 with TRBJ2-1; 8 nucleotides match TRBD2. The CDR3 is 16 residues long. With V trimmed by 6 bases and J by 4 bases, 11 bases remained unmatched. Per germline, CDR1 SGHDN and CDR2 FVKESK. Written as DNA, the CDR3 is TGTGCCAGCAGGAAGGCTCAAGCGGGGGTTTACAATGAGCAGTTCTTC. Translated, it gives CASRKAQAGVYNEQFF.

This clone was found many times. This chain joins TRBV4-3 and TRBJ2-1, with a weak D call TRBD2 (7 bases). CDR1 and CDR2 (germline): LGHNA, YSLEER. The V end was cut by 0 bases, the J end by 2 bases, with 14 bases between. The CDR3 consists of 17 residues. CDR3 bases: TGCGCCAGCAGCCAAGATGGGGAGGGGGAGGCCTACAATGAGCAGTTCTTC. Protein: CASSQDGEGEAYNEQFF.

This chain joins TRBV5-1 and TRBJ2-3, with TRBD2 matching 7 bases. This CDR3 has 16 residues. V gave up 3 bases and J gave up 4 bases; unmatched junction bases: 11. Germline V gene sequence: CDR1 SGHRS, CDR2 YFSETQ. CDR3 sequence (DNA): TGCGCCAGCAGCTCCGTCCAAGCGGGATCGGCAGATACGCAGTATTTT. Protein sequence: CASSSVQAGSADTQYF.

The chain joins TRBV19 to TRBJ2-7, with 8 positions matching TRBD1. The CDR3 extends over 17 amino acids. Germline CDR1 is LNHDA and CDR2 is SQIVND (reference sequence). V trimming: 5 bases; J trimming: 2 bases; junction bases outside the gene matches: 14. The CDR3 nucleotides read TGTGCCAGTAGTCTGGCAGGGGGCGCCGAGAGACCCTACGAGCAGTACTTC. This encodes CASSLAGGAERPYEQYF.

A single count supports this clone. This chain uses TRBV18 with TRBJ2-7, with 9 bases lining up with TRBD2. Germline lookup yields CDR1 KGHSH and CDR2 LQKENI. The CDR3 totals 15 residues. V shed 4 bases and J 3 bases; nucleotides not matched to a gene: 7. This chain's CDR3 is CASSRDSGGYYEQYF. The CDR3, as DNA: TGTGCCAGCTCACGGGATAGCGGGGGCTACTACGAGCAGTACTTC. The full variable domain, rest sourced from reference TRBV18 and TRBJ2-7, is NAGVMQNPRHLVRRRGQEARLRCSPMKGHSHVYWYRQLPEEGLKFMVYLQKENIIDESGMPKERFSAEFPKEGPSILRIQQVVRGDSAAYFCASSRDSGGYYEQYFGPGTRLTVT.